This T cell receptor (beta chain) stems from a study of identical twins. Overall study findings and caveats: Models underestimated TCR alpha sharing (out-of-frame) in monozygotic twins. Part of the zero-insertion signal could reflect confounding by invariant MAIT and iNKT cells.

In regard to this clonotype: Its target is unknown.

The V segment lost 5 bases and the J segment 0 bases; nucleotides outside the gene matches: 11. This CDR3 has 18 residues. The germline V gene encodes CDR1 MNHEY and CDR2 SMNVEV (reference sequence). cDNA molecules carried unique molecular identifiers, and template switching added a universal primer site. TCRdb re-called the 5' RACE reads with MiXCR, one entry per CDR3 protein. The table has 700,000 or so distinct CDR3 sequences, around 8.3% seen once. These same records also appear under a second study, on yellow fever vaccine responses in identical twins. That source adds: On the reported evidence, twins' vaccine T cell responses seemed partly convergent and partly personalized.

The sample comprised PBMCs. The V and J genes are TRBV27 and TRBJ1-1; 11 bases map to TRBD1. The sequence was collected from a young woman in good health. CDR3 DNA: TGTGCCAGCAGTCTGGGACCCGGGACAGGGGGTGTGAACACTGAAGCTTTCTTT. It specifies CASSLGPGTGGVNTEAFF.